What follows are 5 T cell receptor beta chains derived from one specimen sequenced in a study of shared clonotypes between healthy human individuals. Using immunoSEQ multiplex PCR, the repertoire was profiled, and TCRdb retains in-frame clones only, with some absent. The table shows 1.6 million or so clones, with around 97% occurring only once. The sample comprised naive CD4+ T cells sorted from blood. Subset noted: CD45RA+ positively selected. The receptors stem from a man aged 30-40 years in good health.

CDR3 loop: CASSQRGQGVGYTF. DNA for the CDR3: TGTGCCAGCAGTCAACGGGGACAGGGAGTTGGCTACACCTTC. The chain links TRBV6-5 to TRBJ1-2, with 9 bases fitting TRBD1. Germline V gene sequence: CDR1 MNHEY, CDR2 SVGAGI. The J segment lost 7 bases and the V segment lost 5 bases, leaving 8 bases of the junction unmatched. The CDR3 is made up of 14 amino acids.

This clone was detected once. The chain carries TRBV28 and TRBJ2-7; TRBD2 matches at 8 bases. Germline loops: CDR1 MDHEN, CDR2 SYDVKM. The V segment lost 6 bases and the J segment 3 bases; nucleotides outside the gene matches: 16. There are 17 residues in the CDR3. The DNA for the CDR3 is TGTGCCAGCAGCGACAACATCCCACGCGGGAGGAACTACGAGCAGTACTTC. This codes for CASSDNIPRGRNYEQYF.

The chain recombines TRBV10-2 with TRBJ2-7; TRBD2 aligns across 11 bases. V was pared by 5 bases and J by 6 bases, with 9 bases of the junction left unmatched. Germline CDR1 and CDR2: WSHSY and SAAADI. The CDR3 consists of 15 residues. The CDR3: CASSYLAGGPSEQYF. In DNA, the CDR3 is TGCGCCAGCAGTTATTTAGCGGGAGGGCCCTCCGAGCAGTACTTC.

V usage is TRBV5-5 and J usage is TRBJ1-1, with a possible D match to TRBD1 (5 bases). CDR3 length: 12 amino acids. CDR1 is SGHKS and CDR2 is YYEKEE in the germline V gene (reference sequence). The germline V and J ends were trimmed by 3 bases and 8 bases, with 11 bases remaining between them. The CDR3 nucleotides are TGTGCCAGCAGCTCCTCCGGGACGGAAGCTTTCTTT. Translation gives CASSSSGTEAFF.

V usage is TRBV7-8 and J usage is TRBJ2-5; 10 nucleotides align to TRBD2. This CDR3 is 16 amino acids long. Germline V lookup: CDR1 SGHVS, CDR2 FQNEAQ. V was clipped by 5 bases and J by 5 bases; unmatched bases: 11. The CDR3 protein is CASSKRLAGILETQYF. CDR3 nucleotides: TGTGCCAGCAGCAAAAGACTAGCGGGTATCCTGGAGACCCAGTACTTC.